This entry is about one T cell receptor beta chain. Its antigen has not been determined. It has no much larger one-base neighbor in the sample; base qualities were not kept. These data are taken from a study of cytotoxic CD8 clonotypes in ibrutinib-treated CLL (dated by TCRdb to the early 2020s). The study in broad terms: In this cohort, more than 14 patients were treatment-naive and about a dozen were relapsed/refractory, while under 18 had unmutated IGHV. Responses were partial in 24 patients and complete in 2; after median approximately 5.5 years follow-up, about 14 stayed in remission and 12 progressed. Response samples were obtained after a median of around eleven months of treatment, with a range of about 6 to 40 months. On average, each sample yielded 255,043 productive templates and roughly 95,000 productive rearrangements. Of the 90 or so participants in the trial, about 26 had longitudinal samples available. Cryopreserved peripheral blood mononuclear cells were collected at three points: before therapy, at response, and at either sustained remission or disease progression. All remission and progressive disease samples were collected while patients were still receiving ibrutinib.

The time point label, as the study defines it: approximately 2 years on ibrutinib. Roughly 2 micrograms of genomic DNA were extracted from cryopreserved PBMCs for TCR beta library preparation. High-throughput TCR beta sequencing was performed on longitudinal blood samples from CLL patients receiving ibrutinib monotherapy. Patients were enrolled in a phase 2 open-label single-center ibrutinib monotherapy trial. General findings and caveats noted by the study authors: At baseline, clonality was higher than in age-matched healthy donors and showed a strong correlation with circulating CD8+ T-cell counts. Lymph node repertoires were not examined, and the timing of sampling was not matched between patients in sustained remission and those whose disease progressed. At ibrutinib response clonality went up, during sustained remission it held steady, and at progression it dropped back toward baseline. Public clonotypes were rare and either shrank or stayed stable during treatment, and the rise in clonality at ibrutinib response reflected expansion of private clonotypes.

Each clonotype received, on average, around 10x coverage in deep resolution sequencing performed on a MiSeq, where the target depth lay between 1 in 1 million and 1 in 200,000 T cells. The immunoSEQ hsTCRB Kit was used to generate the TCR beta libraries. On the authors' methods: ImmunoSEQ Data Assistant and ImmunoSEQ Analyzer were used for data analysis, and V, D and J genes were assigned according to IMGT definitions. Clonality, which ranges from 0 to 1, was calculated as one minus the normalized Shannon entropy of productive rearrangement frequencies. Only overrepresented clonotypes making up at least 0.05% of the repertoire of each patient were included in the public clonotype analysis. Some 13 repertoires from age-matched healthy donors, obtained from immuneACCESS, served as clonality controls. In its TCRdb copy, this immuneACCESS table keeps in-frame sequences only and misses some clones. Where compared with another copy, unresolved V genes explain less than half of these, and the others have no known cause. The DNA gave D and trimming, while V, J and clone size come from that table. This sample lists approximately 200,000 clones; approximately 68% were detected once. The ten largest account for around an eighth of the sample.

The CDR3 goes from the cysteine to the phenylalanine over 15 residues. Just CDR3 DNA is preserved here, 45 bases in frame from base 1. Based on the germline V gene (reference sequence), the CDR1 and CDR2 sequences are SGHNT and YYREEE. From V the trimming removes 0 bases and from J it removes 3 bases, while the gene matches leave 2 bases of the junction unaccounted for. The chain employs TRBV5-4 and TRBJ2-2, with 7 middle bases fitting TRBD2. Sequenced material: PBMCs, taken after 24 months of ibrutinib treatment. The receptor comes from a human donor with chronic lymphocytic leukemia. The CDR3 amino acid sequence is: CASSLGGSYTGELFF. The base sequence is TGTGCCAGCAGCTTGGGCGGGAGTTACACCGGGGAGCTGTTTTTT.